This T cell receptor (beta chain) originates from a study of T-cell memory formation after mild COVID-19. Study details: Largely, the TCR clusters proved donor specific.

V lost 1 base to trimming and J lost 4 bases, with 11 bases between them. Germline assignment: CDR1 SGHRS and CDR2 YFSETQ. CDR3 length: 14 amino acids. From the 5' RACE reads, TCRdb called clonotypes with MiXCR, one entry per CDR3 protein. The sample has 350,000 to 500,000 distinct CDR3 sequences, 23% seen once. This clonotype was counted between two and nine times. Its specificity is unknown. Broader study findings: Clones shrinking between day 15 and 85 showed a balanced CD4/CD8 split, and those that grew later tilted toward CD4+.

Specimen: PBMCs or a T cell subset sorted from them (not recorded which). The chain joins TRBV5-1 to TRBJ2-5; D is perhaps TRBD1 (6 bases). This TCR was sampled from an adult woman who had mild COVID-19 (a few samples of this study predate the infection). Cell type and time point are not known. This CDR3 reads CASSLPGEGETQYF. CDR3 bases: TGCGCCAGCAGCTTGCCAGGGGAAGGAGAGACCCAGTACTTC.